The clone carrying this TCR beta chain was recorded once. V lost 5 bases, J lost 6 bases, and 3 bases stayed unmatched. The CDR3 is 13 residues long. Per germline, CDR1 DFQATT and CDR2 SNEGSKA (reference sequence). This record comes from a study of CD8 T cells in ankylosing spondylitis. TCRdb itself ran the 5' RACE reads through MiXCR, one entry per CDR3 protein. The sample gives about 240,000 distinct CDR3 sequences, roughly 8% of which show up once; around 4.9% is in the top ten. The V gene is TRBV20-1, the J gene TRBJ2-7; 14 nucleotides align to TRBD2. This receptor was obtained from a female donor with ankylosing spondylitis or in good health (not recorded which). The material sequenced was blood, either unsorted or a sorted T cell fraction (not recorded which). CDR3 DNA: TGCAGTGCTCCGACTAGCGGGAGGGGCGAGCAGTACTTC. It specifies CSAPTSGRGEQYF.